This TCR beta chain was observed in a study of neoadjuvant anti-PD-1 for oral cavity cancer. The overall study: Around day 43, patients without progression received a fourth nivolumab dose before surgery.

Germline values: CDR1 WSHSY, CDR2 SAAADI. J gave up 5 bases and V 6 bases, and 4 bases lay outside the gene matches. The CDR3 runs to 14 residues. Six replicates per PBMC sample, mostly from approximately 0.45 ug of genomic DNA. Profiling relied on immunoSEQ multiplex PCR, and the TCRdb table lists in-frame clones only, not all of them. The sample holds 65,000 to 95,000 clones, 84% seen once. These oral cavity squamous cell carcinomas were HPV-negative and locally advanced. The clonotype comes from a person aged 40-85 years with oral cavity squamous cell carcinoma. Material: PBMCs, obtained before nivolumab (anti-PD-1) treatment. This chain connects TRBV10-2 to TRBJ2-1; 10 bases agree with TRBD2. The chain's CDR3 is CASSGLADNNEQFF. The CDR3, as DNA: TGCGCCAGCAGCGGACTAGCGGATAACAATGAGCAGTTCTTC.